The rows below give T cell receptor beta chains drawn from one sample of a study of T cell responses to AZD1222 COVID-19 vaccine. The assay was immunoSEQ multiplex PCR, and TCRdb's table has in-frame clones only and misses some. The data show approximately 140,000 clones, about 89% seen once. The sequencing used peripheral blood, collected on day 0 of AZD1222 vaccination. The receptors come from an adult in good health. Both conserved end residues are part of each CDR3. Each record gives: V gene, J gene, CDR3 protein.

>TRBV2|TRBJ2-3
CASKRDRGSDTQYF
>TRBV19|TRBJ2-1
CASKSSSGSGNEQFF
>TRBV12-3/TRBV12-4|TRBJ2-5
CASSLLLRETQYF
>TRBV28|TRBJ2-3
CASSPGLLAGFTDTQYF
>TRBV7-9|TRBJ2-3
CASSSEVYTDTQYF
>TRBV30|TRBJ2-7
CAWEAGGYYEQYF
>TRBV12-3/TRBV12-4|TRBJ1-4
CASSLAESEKLFF
>TRBV7-8|TRBJ2-7
CASSLELGTSSYEQYF
>TRBV28|TRBJ1-5
CASSSTPRGGQPQHF
>TRBV9|TRBJ2-6
CASSVVDQGSSGANVLTF
>TRBV28|TRBJ1-1
CASSYQGAGTEAFF
>TRBV5-1|TRBJ2-2
CASRQPPGRKTGELFF
>TRBV15|TRBJ1-2
CATSRDKGQVFKDGYTF
>TRBV24-1|TRBJ1-1
CATSDLGEAFF
>TRBV7-2|TRBJ1-4
CASSLGGRGLEKLFF
>TRBV7-9|TRBJ1-2
CASSTQGVDGYTF
>TRBV7-9|TRBJ2-4
CASSSRNSGQGAVHF
>TRBV9|TRBJ2-5
CASSVGNVGGFRETQYF
>TRBV5-8|TRBJ1-1
CASSWTPQGSAFF
>TRBV19|TRBJ2-7
CASRKVTGSHEQYF
>TRBV3-1/TRBV3-2|TRBJ2-1
CASSLRPSASYNEQFF
>TRBV9|TRBJ1-1
CASSVGKGGGSEAFF
>TRBV6-2/TRBV6-3|TRBJ2-7
CASSYSGEVSSSAYEQYF
>TRBV27|TRBJ1-4
CASSIRALPGATNEKLFF
>TRBV7-3|TRBJ2-1
CASSPRGGFSYNEQFF
>TRBV5-4|TRBJ1-2
CASSRSGSGYGYTF
>TRBV7-6|TRBJ1-2
CASSLGPGTSGYTF
>TRBV7-2|TRBJ1-5
CASSLGGIGNQPQHF
>TRBV28|TRBJ2-2
CASSTGPFTGELFF
>TRBV7-2|TRBJ2-5
CASSLVGGIQETQYF
>TRBV12-5|TRBJ2-1
CASGLVHGLHYNEQFF
>TRBV29-1|TRBJ2-1
CSVEPQRPGHEQFF
>TRBV28|TRBJ2-7
CASSSPYRDHEQYF
>TRBV7-2|TRBJ2-3
CASSPPQGRADTQYF
>TRBV7-9|TRBJ1-2
CASSLDSSYGYTF
>TRBV11-3|TRBJ1-1
CASSLAGGTGEAFF
>TRBV5-1|TRBJ2-1
CASSFIVTGTNEQFF
>TRBV6-4|TRBJ1-5
CASSDWTGPGNQPQHF
>TRBV4-3|TRBJ2-7
CASSRAAGLGPYEQYF
>TRBV20-1|TRBJ2-1
CSASYLAWYNEQFF
>TRBV30|TRBJ1-1
CAWTPHKTEAFF